A single sample is the source of the 30 T cell receptor beta chains below, sequenced in a study of blood T cell repertoires in COVID-19. Using immunoSEQ multiplex PCR, the repertoire was profiled, and TCRdb retains in-frame clones only, with some absent. This sample has under 350,000 clones, with just under 90% found just once. Material: PBMCs or T cells enriched from blood (not recorded which). The receptors stem from an older woman who had recovered from COVID-19.

The DNA of the CDR3 is TGTGCCAGTAGCATCGACAGGGGCGAGACCCAGTACTTC. It encodes CASSIDRGETQYF. The rearrangement joins TRBV19 to TRBJ2-5; 8 positions agree with TRBD1. This CDR3 spans 13 amino acids. Germline values: CDR1 LNHDA, CDR2 SQIVND (reference sequence). V shed 6 bases, J shed 5 bases, and the junction held 5 bases outside the gene matches.

The chain recombines TRBV7-2 with TRBJ2-1, with D possibly TRBD2 on 6 matching bases. The CDR3 sequence is 16 residues long. The V gene's germline CDR1 is SGHTA and CDR2 FQGNSA. Trimming removed 6 bases at V and 3 bases at J, with 18 bases between. As DNA, the CDR3 is TGTGCCAGCAGTTTTACCGGGAGCCTCCTCTACAATGAGCAGTTCTTC. It specifies CASSFTGSLLYNEQFF.

This rearrangement joins TRBV5-1 to TRBJ2-3; 7 bases match TRBD2. Germline trimming cut 7 bases from V and 4 bases from J; bases unmatched to any gene: 9. There are 14 residues in the CDR3. From germline, CDR1 is SGHRS and CDR2 YFSETQ. Written as DNA, the CDR3 is TGCGCCAGCTGGGGGGGTGGTACAGCAGATACGCAGTATTTT. This encodes CASWGGGTADTQYF.

This clone has just a few counts. CDR3 residues: CASSQDDRTNQPQHF. As DNA, the CDR3 is TGCGCCAGCAGCCAAGACGACAGGACCAATCAGCCCCAGCATTTT. The chain recombines TRBV4-1 with TRBJ1-5, with D perhaps TRBD1 (6 bases). CDR1 MGHRA and CDR2 YSYEKL come from the germline V gene. The CDR3 spans 15 residues. V lost 0 bases, J lost 3 bases, and 9 bases lay in between.

The V gene is TRBV10-3, the J gene TRBJ2-7; TRBD2 matches 9 bases. The V gene end was trimmed by 10 bases and the J gene end by 0 bases; junction bases not matched to a gene: 13. CDR1 ENHRY and CDR2 SYGVKD come from the germline V gene. The CDR3 sequence is 16 residues long. CDR3 DNA: TGTGCCACCCTACCCCGCCTAGCGGGAAACTCCTACGAGCAGTACTTC. Translating it yields CATLPRLAGNSYEQYF.

This clone was seen more than once but under ten times. This chain uses TRBV21-1 with TRBJ2-5; the table calls TRBD2, which could not be checked here. TRBV21-1 is reported as a pseudogene. The CDR3 contains 18 residues. CDR3 sequence reads: CASSPLGGAGGPGETQYF. The DNA for the CDR3 is TGTGCCAGCAGCCCCCTGGGGGGAGCGGGAGGGCCGGGGGAGACCCAGTACTTC.

The genes are TRBV9 and TRBJ2-2; 10 bases agree with TRBD2. Germline trimming cut 2 bases from V and 0 bases from J; bases unmatched to any gene: 4. The CDR3 spans 17 residues. Germline-derived CDR1 and CDR2 are SGDLS and YYNGEE. The CDR3 protein is CASSVPSGSPNTGELFF. CDR3 DNA sequence: TGTGCCAGCAGCGTCCCTAGCGGGAGCCCGAACACCGGGGAGCTGTTTTTT.

This chain uses TRBV28 with TRBJ2-3; 10 positions agree with TRBD1. The germline gives CDR1 MDHEN, CDR2 SYDVKM. The CDR3 contains 17 residues. Trimming cost V 8 bases and J 4 bases; bases outside gene matches: 15. CDR3 amino acids: CASPPPWDRGLSDTQYF. CDR3 coding DNA: TGTGCCAGCCCGCCCCCGTGGGACAGGGGATTGTCAGATACGCAGTATTTT. Drawing the rest from reference TRBV28 and TRBJ2-3, the complete variable domain is DVKVTQSSRYLVKRTGEKVFLECVQDMDHENMFWYRQDPGLGLRLIYFSYDVKMKEKGDIPEGYSVSREKKERFSLILESASTNQTSMYLCASPPPWDRGLSDTQYFGPGTRLTVL.

The rearrangement joins TRBV11-2 to TRBJ1-1; D gene unclear. V was pared by 4 bases and J by 1 base, with 16 bases between. In germline, CDR1 is SGHAT, CDR2 FQNNGV. The CDR3 extends over 16 amino acids. CDR3 sequence (DNA): TGTGCCAGCAGCTCCTCCCCAGCGGCCTCGAACACTGAAGCTTTCTTT. Translating it yields CASSSSPAASNTEAFF.

The chain recombines TRBV30 with TRBJ1-2, with D maybe TRBD1 (6 bases). The CDR3 loop spans 11 amino acids. V shed 5 bases and J shed 4 bases, with 8 bases lying between them. Germline V gives CDR1 GTSNPN, CDR2 SVGIG (reference sequence). CDR3 residues: CAWGQRYGYTF. The CDR3 DNA sequence: TGTGCCTGGGGACAGCGCTATGGCTACACCTTC.

The V call is TRBV6-6, the J call TRBJ2-7, with 7 positions matching TRBD1. Germline CDR1 is MNHNY and CDR2 is SVGAGI (reference sequence). CDR3 length equals 12 residues. The V and J ends lost 6 bases and 6 bases, in that order; junction bases with no gene match: 5. The CDR3 sequence: CASSQTGSEQYF. CDR3 nucleotide sequence: TGTGCCAGCAGCCAGACAGGGAGCGAGCAGTACTTC.

The rearrangement uses TRBV2 and TRBJ2-5; 7 bases are shared with TRBD2. Germline trimming cut 2 bases from V and 5 bases from J; bases unmatched to any gene: 5. The CDR3 totals 14 residues. Per the germline V gene, CDR1 is SNHLY and CDR2 is FYNNEI. CDR3 sequence reads: CASSELTSDETQYF. CDR3 DNA sequence: TGTGCCAGCAGTGAATTAACTAGCGACGAGACCCAGTACTTC.

The rearrangement joins TRBV2 to TRBJ2-1, with TRBD2 identical over 11 bases. This CDR3 has 15 amino acids. The germline CDR1 and CDR2 sequences are SNHLY and FYNNEI. J was trimmed by 5 bases and V by 6 bases; bases with no gene match: 6. Here the CDR3 reads CASRAGTSGNNEQFF. CDR3 nucleotides: TGTGCCAGCAGGGCCGGGACTAGCGGAAACAATGAGCAGTTCTTC.

This rearrangement joins TRBV5-5 to TRBJ2-5; D is perhaps TRBD2 (5 bases). The length of the CDR3 is 15 residues. The germline gives CDR1 SGHKS, CDR2 YYEKEE (reference sequence). V was clipped by 4 bases and J by 2 bases, with 15 bases between them. As DNA, the CDR3 is TGTGCCAGCAGCGAGCGGATGTACCTACAAGAGACCCAGTACTTC. Its translation is CASSERMYLQETQYF.

This chain links TRBV7-2 with TRBJ1-4; no reliable D call. The CDR3 length is 14 residues. Germline loops: CDR1 SGHTA, CDR2 FQGNSA. Deletions cut 2 bases from V and 5 bases from J, with 9 bases between. The chain's CDR3 is CASSLTLGNEKLFF. The CDR3 bases are TGTGCCAGCAGCTTAACCTTGGGCAATGAAAAACTGTTTTTT.

As concerns this clone: The same CDR3 can be traced to other DNA sequences in this sample. The chain links TRBV12-3 or TRBV12-4 to TRBJ2-1; 12 bases agree with TRBD2. J lost 7 bases, V lost 6 bases, and 1 base had no gene match. The CDR3 runs to 13 residues. CDR3 loop: CASRLAGGNEQFF. As DNA, the CDR3 is TGTGCCAGCAGGCTAGCGGGGGGGAATGAGCAGTTCTTC.

The table lists this clone with many counts. The chain carries TRBV28 and TRBJ2-6; D unclear. The CDR3 sequence is 14 residues long. The V end lost 10 bases, the J end lost 0 bases, and 10 bases lay between the germline ends. CDR1 is MDHEN, CDR2 SYDVKM, per germline. The CDR3 here is CAISPHSGANVLTF. CDR3 nucleotides: TGTGCCATCAGCCCCCACTCTGGGGCCAACGTCCTGACTTTC. Supplemented by reference TRBV28 and TRBJ2-6, the full variable domain reads DVKVTQSSRYLVKRTGEKVFLECVQDMDHENMFWYRQDPGLGLRLIYFSYDVKMKEKGDIPEGYSVSREKKERFSLILESASTNQTSMYLCAISPHSGANVLTFGAGSRLTVL.

The V and J genes are TRBV10-1 and TRBJ1-2; 8 nucleotides agree with TRBD1. Looked up from germline, CDR1 is WNHNN and CDR2 is SYGVQD (reference sequence). The ends lost 4 bases at V and 5 bases at J; junction bases unmatched: 3. CDR3 length: 13 amino acids. The DNA of the CDR3 is TGCGCCAGCAGTGGACAGGGGAGTTATGGCTACACCTTC. It yields the protein CASSGQGSYGYTF.

The chain couples TRBV30 to TRBJ1-1; TRBD1 matches at 7 bases. From germline, CDR1 is GTSNPN and CDR2 SVGIG (reference sequence). With 7 bases clipped from V and 1 base from J, the junction kept 6 bases outside the gene matches. CDR3 size: 13 residues. The CDR3, as DNA: TGTGCCTCAACCGGGACAGCGAACACTGAAGCTTTCTTT. It encodes CASTGTANTEAFF. Full variable domain (rest looked up from reference TRBV30 and TRBJ1-1): SQTIHQWPATLVQPVGSPLSLECTVEGTSNPNLYWYRQAAGRGLQLLFYSVGIGQISSEVPQNLSASRPQDRQFILSSKKLLLSDSGFYLCASTGTANTEAFFGQGTRLTVV.

The chain couples TRBV6-1 to TRBJ1-6; 10 bases are a match to TRBD1. Trimming removed 3 bases from V and 10 bases from J; junction bases left unmatched: 3. Germline lookup yields CDR1 MNHNS and CDR2 SASEGT. The CDR3 totals 14 residues. CDR3 sequence reads: CASSETGGRSPLHF. Here the CDR3 DNA reads TGTGCCAGCAGTGAGACAGGGGGCCGATCACCCCTCCACTTT.

This chain joins TRBV5-1 and TRBJ1-2; 8 bases align to TRBD1. The length of the CDR3 is 16 residues. Germline CDR1 SGHRS, CDR2 YFSETQ. The ends lost 0 bases at V and 5 bases at J; junction bases unmatched: 9. The chain's CDR3 is CASSLEGDRMLYGYTF. CDR3 coding DNA: TGCGCCAGCAGCTTGGAAGGGGACAGGATGCTATATGGCTACACCTTC.

This sequence joins TRBV2 and TRBJ2-2; a possible D gene is TRBD1 (6 bases). V lost 6 bases and J 2 bases, leaving 16 bases between the germline ends. Germline CDR1 reads SNHLY; CDR2 reads FYNNEI. The CDR3 length is 16 residues. CDR3 sequence reads: CASSAQGMENTGELFF. CDR3 bases: TGTGCCAGCAGCGCTCAGGGGATGGAAAACACCGGGGAGCTGTTTTTT.

V usage is TRBV6-5 and J usage is TRBJ1-1; 9 positions match TRBD1. J lost 3 bases, V lost 6 bases, and 8 bases had no gene match. Germline values: CDR1 MNHEY, CDR2 SVGAGI. This CDR3 region has 15 residues. CDR3 coding DNA: TGTGCCAGCAGCCGGGACAGGGAAAGGGACACTGAAGCTTTCTTT. It translates to CASSRDRERDTEAFF.

This chain joins TRBV28 and TRBJ2-7; D gene ambiguous. This CDR3 has 14 amino acids. Deletions cut 7 bases from V and 0 bases from J, with 13 bases between. Germline V CDR1 and CDR2: MDHEN, SYDVKM. For the CDR3, the DNA is TGTGCCAGCAACCCATCCGGGTCCTCCTACGAGCAGTACTTC. Encoded protein: CASNPSGSSYEQYF.

The rearrangement joins TRBV7-9 to TRBJ1-1; weak D call: TRBD1 (5 bases). In germline, CDR1 is SEHNR, CDR2 FQNEAQ (reference sequence). The CDR3 runs to 15 residues. V lost 5 bases and J 0 bases, leaving 13 bases between the germline ends. The CDR3 bases are TGTGCCAGCAGCCACCCGACAGCCATGAACACTGAAGCTTTCTTT. Protein product: CASSHPTAMNTEAFF.

The chain has TRBV5-4 and TRBJ2-1; TRBD2 aligns across 7 bases. V was clipped by 1 base and J by 9 bases; unmatched bases: 22. Germline V gives CDR1 SGHNT, CDR2 YYREEE (reference sequence). This CDR3 spans 19 amino acids. The chain's CDR3 is CASSLTVGPNQREGSEQFF. As DNA, the CDR3 is TGTGCCAGCAGCTTGACGGTGGGCCCGAACCAGCGGGAAGGAAGTGAGCAGTTCTTC.

The J gene is TRBJ2-3, the V gene TRBV2; 9 nucleotides match TRBD2. V shed 4 bases, J shed 6 bases, and the junction held 5 bases outside the gene matches. The CDR3 contains 14 residues. Per the germline V gene, CDR1 is SNHLY and CDR2 is FYNNEI. The DNA for the CDR3 is TGTGCCAGCAGTGTCTGGCGGGAGGGGGATACGCAGTATTTT. Translation gives CASSVWREGDTQYF.

V gene TRBV5-1 combines with J gene TRBJ2-5; 7 bases are shared with TRBD2. V shed 3 bases, J shed 2 bases, and the junction held 4 bases outside the gene matches. Germline CDR1 reads SGHRS; CDR2 reads YFSETQ. The CDR3 consists of 14 residues. As DNA, the CDR3 is TGCGCCAGCAGCTCCGGGGGGACTCAAGAGACCCAGTACTTC. Residues: CASSSGGTQETQYF.

The chain recombines TRBV4-1 with TRBJ2-7; TRBD1 matches at 10 bases. Germline V gene sequence: CDR1 MGHRA, CDR2 YSYEKL. Trimming at V came to 1 base and at J to 5 bases, leaving 5 bases not matched to a gene. The CDR3 runs 15 residues. The CDR3 coding sequence is TGCGCCAGCAGCCAAGCCAGGGACAGGGGCGACGAGCAGTACTTC. It is translated as CASSQARDRGDEQYF.

This clone was seen a single time. The chain carries TRBV7-3 and TRBJ2-3, with 8 bases matching TRBD2. The V segment lost 6 bases and the J segment 0 bases; nucleotides outside the gene matches: 5. The V gene's germline CDR1 is SGHTA and CDR2 FQGTGA. The CDR3 consists of 15 residues. CDR3 sequence reads: CASSSTSDSTDTQYF. DNA for the CDR3: TGTGCCAGCAGTTCGACTAGCGATAGCACAGATACGCAGTATTTT. Full variable domain (outside the CDR3, taken from reference TRBV7-3 and TRBJ2-3): GAGVSQTPSNKVTEKGKYVELRCDPISGHTALYWYRQSLGQGPEFLIYFQGTGAADDSGLPNDRFFAVRPEGSVSTLKIQRTERGDSAVYLCASSSTSDSTDTQYFGPGTRLTVL.